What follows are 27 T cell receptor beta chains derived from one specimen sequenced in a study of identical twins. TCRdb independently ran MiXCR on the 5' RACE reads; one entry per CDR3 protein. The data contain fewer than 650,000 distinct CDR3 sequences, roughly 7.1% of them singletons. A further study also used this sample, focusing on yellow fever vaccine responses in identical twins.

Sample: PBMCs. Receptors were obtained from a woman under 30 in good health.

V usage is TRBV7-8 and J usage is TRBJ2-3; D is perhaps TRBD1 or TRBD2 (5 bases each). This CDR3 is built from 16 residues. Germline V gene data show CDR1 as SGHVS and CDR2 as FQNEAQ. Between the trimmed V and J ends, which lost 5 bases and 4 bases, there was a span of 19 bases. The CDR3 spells CASSPRGGLAADTQYF. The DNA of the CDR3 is TGTGCCAGCAGCCCAAGGGGCGGCCTAGCCGCAGATACGCAGTATTTT.

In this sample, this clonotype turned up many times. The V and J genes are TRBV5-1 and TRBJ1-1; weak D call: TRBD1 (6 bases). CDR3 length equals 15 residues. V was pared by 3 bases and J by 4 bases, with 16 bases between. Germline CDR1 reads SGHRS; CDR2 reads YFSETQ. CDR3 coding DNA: TGCGCCAGCAGCTATCCGACAGGAGGAACCACTGAAGCTTTCTTT. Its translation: CASSYPTGGTTEAFF.

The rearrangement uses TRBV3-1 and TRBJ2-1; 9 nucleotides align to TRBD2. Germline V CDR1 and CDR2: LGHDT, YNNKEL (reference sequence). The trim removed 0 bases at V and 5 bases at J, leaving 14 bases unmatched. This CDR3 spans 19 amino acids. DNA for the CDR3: TGTGCCAGCAGCCAAGAAGGCGGGAGGGCTTACGCCCGTGACAATGAGCAGTTCTTC. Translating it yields CASSQEGGRAYARDNEQFF.

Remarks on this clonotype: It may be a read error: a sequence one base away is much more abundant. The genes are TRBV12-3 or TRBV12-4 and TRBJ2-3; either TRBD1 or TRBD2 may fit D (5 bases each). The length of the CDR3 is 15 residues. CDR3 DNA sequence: TGTGCCTGCAGTTTAGCGAGGGGTGGCCCAGATACGCAGTATTTT. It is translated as CACSLARGGPDTQYF.

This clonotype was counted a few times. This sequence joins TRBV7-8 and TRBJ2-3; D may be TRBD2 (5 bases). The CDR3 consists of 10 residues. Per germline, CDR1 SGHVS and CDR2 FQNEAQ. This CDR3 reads CWRGLDTQYF. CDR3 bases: TGTTGGAGAGGGTTAGATACGCAGTATTTT.

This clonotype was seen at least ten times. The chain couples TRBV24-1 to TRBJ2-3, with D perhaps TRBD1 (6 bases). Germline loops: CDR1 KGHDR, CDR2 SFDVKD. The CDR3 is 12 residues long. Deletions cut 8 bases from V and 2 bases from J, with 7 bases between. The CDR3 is CATKGVTDTQYF. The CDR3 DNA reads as TGTGCCACCAAGGGGGTCACAGATACGCAGTATTTT.

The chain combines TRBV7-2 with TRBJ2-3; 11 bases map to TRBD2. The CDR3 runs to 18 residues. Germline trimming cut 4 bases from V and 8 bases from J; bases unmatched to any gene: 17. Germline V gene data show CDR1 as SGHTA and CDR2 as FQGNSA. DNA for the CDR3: TGTGCCAGCAGCTCAGCCGGGACTAGCGGTGCCTCGTCCTTTACGCAGTATTTT. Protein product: CASSSAGTSGASSFTQYF.

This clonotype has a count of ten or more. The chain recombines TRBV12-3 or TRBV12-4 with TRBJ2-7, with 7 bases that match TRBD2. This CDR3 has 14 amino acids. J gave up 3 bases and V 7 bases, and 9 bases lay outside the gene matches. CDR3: CASKIRGRFYEQYF. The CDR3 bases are TGTGCCAGCAAGATCCGCGGGAGATTCTACGAGCAGTACTTC.

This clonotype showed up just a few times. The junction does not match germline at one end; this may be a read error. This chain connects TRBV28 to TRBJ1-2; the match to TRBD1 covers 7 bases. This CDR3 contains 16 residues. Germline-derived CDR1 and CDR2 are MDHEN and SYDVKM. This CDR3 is CASSLEGGVRDYGYTF. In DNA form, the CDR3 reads TGTGCCAGCAGTTTAGAAGGGGGCGTAAGGGACTACGGCTACACCTTC.

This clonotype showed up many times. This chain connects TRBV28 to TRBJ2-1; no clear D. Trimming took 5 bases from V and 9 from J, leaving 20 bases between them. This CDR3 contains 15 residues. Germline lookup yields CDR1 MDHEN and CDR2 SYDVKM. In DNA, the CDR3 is TGTGCCAGCAGTATCACGAGTTACAGATGGGGTGAGCAGTTCTTC. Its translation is CASSITSYRWGEQFF.

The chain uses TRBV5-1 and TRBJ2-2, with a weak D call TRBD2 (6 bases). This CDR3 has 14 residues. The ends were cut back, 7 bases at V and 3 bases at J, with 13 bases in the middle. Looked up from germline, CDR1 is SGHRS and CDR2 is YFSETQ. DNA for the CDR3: TGCGCCAGCTCCCCGCGGAGGGACACCGGGGAGCTGTTTTTT. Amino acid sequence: CASSPRRDTGELFF.

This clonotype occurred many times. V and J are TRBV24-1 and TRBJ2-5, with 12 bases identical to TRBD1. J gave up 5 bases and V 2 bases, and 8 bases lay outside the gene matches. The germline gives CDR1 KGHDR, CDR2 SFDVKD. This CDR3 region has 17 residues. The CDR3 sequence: CATSDSWDRGRLETQYF. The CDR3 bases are TGTGCCACCAGTGATTCGTGGGACAGGGGGCGCCTGGAGACCCAGTACTTC.

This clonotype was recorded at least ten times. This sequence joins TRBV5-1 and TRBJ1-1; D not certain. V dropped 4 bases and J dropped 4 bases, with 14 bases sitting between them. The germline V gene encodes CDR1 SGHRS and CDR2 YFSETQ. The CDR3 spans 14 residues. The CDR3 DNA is TGCGCCAGCAGCCCCTCGTATATCGGCACTGAAGCTTTCTTT. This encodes CASSPSYIGTEAFF.

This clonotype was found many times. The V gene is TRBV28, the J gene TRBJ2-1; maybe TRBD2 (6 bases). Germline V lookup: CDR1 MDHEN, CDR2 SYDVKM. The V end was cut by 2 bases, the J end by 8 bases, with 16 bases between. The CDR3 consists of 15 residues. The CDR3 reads CASSLPTGATDEQFF. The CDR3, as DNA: TGTGCCAGCAGTTTACCCACGGGAGCAACAGATGAGCAGTTCTTC.

As DNA, the CDR3 is TGTGCCAGCAGCCAACTAGCGGGAGGGCCAGATACGCAGTATTTT. It is translated as CASSQLAGGPDTQYF. The V and J genes are TRBV3-1 and TRBJ2-3; 12 bases agree with TRBD2. Germline V gives CDR1 LGHDT, CDR2 YNNKEL (reference sequence). V lost 2 bases, J lost 4 bases, and 1 base stayed unmatched. The length of the CDR3 is 15 residues.

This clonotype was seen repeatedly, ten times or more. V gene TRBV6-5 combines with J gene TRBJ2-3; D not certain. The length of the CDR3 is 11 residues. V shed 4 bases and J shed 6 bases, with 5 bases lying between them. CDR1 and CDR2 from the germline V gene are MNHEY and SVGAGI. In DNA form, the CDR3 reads TGTGCCAGCAGTTCTCTGGATACGCAGTATTTT. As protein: CASSSLDTQYF.

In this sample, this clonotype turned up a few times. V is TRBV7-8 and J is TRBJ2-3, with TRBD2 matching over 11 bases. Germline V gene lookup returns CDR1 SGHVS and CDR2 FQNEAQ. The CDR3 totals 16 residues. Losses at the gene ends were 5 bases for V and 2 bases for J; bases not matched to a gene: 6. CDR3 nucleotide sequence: TGTGCCAGCAGCGGAGGACTAGCGGGCCCCACAGATACGCAGTATTTT. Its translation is CASSGGLAGPTDTQYF.

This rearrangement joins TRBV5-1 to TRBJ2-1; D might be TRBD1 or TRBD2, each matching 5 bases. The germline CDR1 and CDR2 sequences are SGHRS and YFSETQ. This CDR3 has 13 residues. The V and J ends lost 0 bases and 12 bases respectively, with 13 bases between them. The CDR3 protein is CASSLAFPGRQFF. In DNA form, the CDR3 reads TGCGCCAGCAGCTTGGCCTTCCCGGGACGGCAGTTCTTC.

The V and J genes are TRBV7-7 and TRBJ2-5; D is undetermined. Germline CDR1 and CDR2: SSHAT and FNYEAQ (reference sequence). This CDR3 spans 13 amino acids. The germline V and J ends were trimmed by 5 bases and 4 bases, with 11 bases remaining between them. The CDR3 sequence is CASSPSSSETQYF. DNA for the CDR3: TGTGCCAGCAGCCCCTCGTCGTCAGAGACCCAGTACTTC.

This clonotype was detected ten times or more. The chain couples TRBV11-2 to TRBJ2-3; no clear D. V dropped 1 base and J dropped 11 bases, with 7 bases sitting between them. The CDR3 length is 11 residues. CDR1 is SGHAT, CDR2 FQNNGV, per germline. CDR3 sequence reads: CASSLGFKQYF. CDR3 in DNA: TGTGCCAGCAGCTTAGGGTTTAAGCAGTATTTT.

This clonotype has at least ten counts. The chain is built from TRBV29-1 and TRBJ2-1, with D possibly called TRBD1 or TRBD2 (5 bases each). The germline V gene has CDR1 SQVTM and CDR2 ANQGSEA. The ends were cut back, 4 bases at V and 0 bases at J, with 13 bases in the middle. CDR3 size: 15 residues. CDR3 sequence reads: CSVGGTPNSYNEQFF. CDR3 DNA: TGCAGCGTTGGGGGGACCCCGAACTCCTACAATGAGCAGTTCTTC.

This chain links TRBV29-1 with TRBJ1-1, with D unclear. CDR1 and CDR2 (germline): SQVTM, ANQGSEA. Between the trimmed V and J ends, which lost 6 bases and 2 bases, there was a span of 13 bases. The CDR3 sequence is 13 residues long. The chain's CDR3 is CSVVSWGNTEAFF. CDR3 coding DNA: TGCAGCGTGGTCAGTTGGGGAAACACTGAAGCTTTCTTT.

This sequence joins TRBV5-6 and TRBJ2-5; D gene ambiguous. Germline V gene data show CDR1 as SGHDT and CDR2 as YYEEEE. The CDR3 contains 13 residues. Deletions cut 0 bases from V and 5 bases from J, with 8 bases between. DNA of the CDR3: TGTGCCAGCAGCTTGGTGACAAAGGAGACCCAGTACTTC. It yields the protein CASSLVTKETQYF.

The DNA for the CDR3 is TGCGCCAGCAGCCCTCAGGGGGGCCAGAGCAATCAGCCCCAGCATTTT. It is translated as CASSPQGGQSNQPQHF. This chain links TRBV4-1 with TRBJ1-5, with 7 bases matching TRBD1. Per the germline V gene, CDR1 is MGHRA and CDR2 is YSYEKL. With 4 bases clipped from V and 1 base from J, the junction kept 7 bases outside the gene matches. The CDR3 sequence is 16 residues long.

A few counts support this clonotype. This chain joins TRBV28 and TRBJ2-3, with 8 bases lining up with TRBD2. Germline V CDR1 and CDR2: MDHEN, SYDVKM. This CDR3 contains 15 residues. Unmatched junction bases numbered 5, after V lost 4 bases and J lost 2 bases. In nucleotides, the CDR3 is TGTGCCAGCAGTTCCCGGGGGGGGATCACAGATACGCAGTATTTT. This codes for CASSSRGGITDTQYF.

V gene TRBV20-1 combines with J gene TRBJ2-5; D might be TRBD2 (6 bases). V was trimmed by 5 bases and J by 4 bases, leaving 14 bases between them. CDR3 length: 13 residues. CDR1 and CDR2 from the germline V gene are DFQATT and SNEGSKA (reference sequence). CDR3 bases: TGCAGTGCTCCGCCTGGAGGGGCAGAGACCCAGTACTTC. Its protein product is CSAPPGGAETQYF.

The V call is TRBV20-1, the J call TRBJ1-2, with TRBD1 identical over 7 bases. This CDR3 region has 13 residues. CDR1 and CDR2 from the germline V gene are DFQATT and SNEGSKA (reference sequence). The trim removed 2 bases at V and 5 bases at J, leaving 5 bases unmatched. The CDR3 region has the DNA TGCAGTGCTAGACACGGGACAGAATATGGCTACACCTTC. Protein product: CSARHGTEYGYTF.